Listed below are T cell receptor beta chains from one sample, sequenced in a study of shared clonotypes between healthy human individuals. TCRdb keeps only in-frame clones here, not all; method: immunoSEQ multiplex PCR. The sample contains some 200,000 clones, 65% of which appear only once. Sequenced: memory CD4+ T cells sorted from blood. The receptors stem from a man aged 25 to 40 in good health. CDR3s include the opening cysteine and the closing phenylalanine or tryptophan. The D gene is left open where the match is weak. Clone size is shown for a subset of rows, as once, few, many or a class of expanded clone.

V gene	J gene	D gene	clone size	CDR3 protein	CDR3 DNA
TRBV19	TRBJ2-2	NA	NA	CATSGREYTGELFF	TGTGCCACCTCCGGCAGGGAATATACCGGGGAGCTGTTTTTT
TRBV9	TRBJ2-7	NA	few	CASSVSLEDEQYF	TGTGCCAGCAGCGTCTCCCTTGAGGACGAGCAGTACTTC
TRBV5-1	TRBJ1-3	NA	NA	CASSLVRQGTGNTIYF	TGCGCCAGCAGCTTGGTTCGGCAGGGCACTGGAAACACCATATATTTT
TRBV6-1	TRBJ2-3	NA	NA	CASKAVWGTDTQYF	TGTGCCAGCAAAGCGGTTTGGGGCACAGATACGCAGTATTTT
TRBV2	TRBJ2-7	TRBD2	NA	CASIGTSGSYEQYF	TGTGCCAGCATAGGGACTAGCGGCTCCTACGAGCAGTACTTC
TRBV15	TRBJ1-5	TRBD1	NA	CATSREQGEGQPQHF	TGTGCCACCAGCAGAGAACAGGGGGAGGGTCAGCCCCAGCATTTT
TRBV6-5	TRBJ1-1	NA	NA	CASSYLGRVGTEAFF	TGTGCCAGCAGTTACTTGGGCAGGGTAGGGACTGAAGCTTTCTTT
TRBV9	TRBJ1-2	TRBD1	few	CASSVGTLGQTYGYTF	TGTGCCAGCAGCGTAGGAACCTTGGGACAGACCTATGGCTACACCTTC
TRBV5-1	TRBJ2-3	NA	many	CASSDGTPSTDTQYF	TGCGCCAGCAGCGACGGGACTCCTAGCACAGATACGCAGTATTTT
TRBV2	TRBJ2-7	NA	few	CASTDRRSYEQYF	TGTGCCAGCACAGACAGGCGATCCTACGAGCAGTACTTC
TRBV28	TRBJ1-2	NA	NA	CASSLLANYGYTF	TGTGCCAGCAGTTTACTGGCGAACTATGGCTACACCTTC
TRBV9	TRBJ1-2	NA	NA	CASSVGGGAVAGYTF	TGTGCCAGCAGCGTAGGGGGGGGCGCGGTCGCTGGCTACACCTTC
TRBV27	TRBJ2-3	NA	NA	CASSLTITDTQYF	TGTGCCAGCAGTTTAACTATCACAGATACGCAGTATTTT
TRBV29-1	TRBJ2-3	NA	few	CSVVIADTQYF	TGCAGCGTTGTAATAGCGGATACGCAGTATTTT
TRBV27	TRBJ2-5	NA	many	CASSSSTGKAQYF	TGTGCCAGCAGTTCCTCGACGGGGAAGGCCCAGTACTTC
TRBV5-4	TRBJ2-3	NA	NA	CASSLVASDTQYF	TGTGCCAGCAGCTTGGTGGCATCAGATACGCAGTATTTT
TRBV5-6	TRBJ1-2	NA	few	CASSLGPSGYTF	TGTGCCAGCAGCTTAGGTCCCTCAGGCTACACCTTC
TRBV20-1	TRBJ1-4	TRBD1	NA	CSARTGEKLFF	TGCAGTGCGCGGACAGGGGAAAAACTGTTTTTT
TRBV18	TRBJ2-4	NA	NA	CASSPGDPLYF	TGTGCCAGCTCACCAGGGGACCCCTTGTACTTC
TRBV7-9	TRBJ2-1	TRBD2	few	CASSLSLAGSYNEQFF	TGTGCCAGCAGCTTATCGCTAGCGGGAAGCTACAATGAGCAGTTCTTC
TRBV11-3	TRBJ2-7	NA	NA	CASSNQLVSEQYF	TGTGCCAGCAGCAATCAACTAGTTTCCGAGCAGTACTTC
TRBV7-3	TRBJ2-1	TRBD2	NA	CASSLSAGGPNEQFF	TGTGCCAGCAGCTTATCCGCGGGAGGGCCAAATGAGCAGTTCTTC
TRBV27	TRBJ2-5	TRBD2	NA	CASSLWASGPQETQYF	TGTGCCAGCAGTTTATGGGCTAGCGGACCACAAGAGACCCAGTACTTC
TRBV29-1	TRBJ1-3	TRBD1	NA	CSVVQGIGNTIYF	TGCAGCGTTGTACAGGGGATCGGAAACACCATATATTTT
TRBV7-6	TRBJ2-7	NA	NA	CASSHHLGRIYEQYF	TGTGCCAGCAGCCACCACTTGGGGCGAATCTACGAGCAGTACTTC
TRBV6-1	TRBJ2-7	TRBD2	few	CASGTSGDVYEQYF	TGTGCCAGCGGGACTAGCGGGGATGTCTACGAGCAGTACTTC
TRBV7-2	TRBJ2-7	TRBD1	few	CASSFNPTGGTYEQYF	TGTGCCAGCAGCTTCAACCCGACAGGGGGGACCTACGAGCAGTACTTC
TRBV9	TRBJ2-1	NA	once	CASSRTGTHRDEQFF	TGTGCCAGCAGCCGGACCGGGACGCATAGGGATGAGCAGTTCTTC
TRBV7-6	TRBJ2-7	TRBD2	NA	CASSLALSGSTHEQYF	TGTGCCAGCAGCTTAGCGTTAAGCGGGAGTACCCACGAGCAGTACTTC
TRBV6-5	TRBJ2-1	NA	few	CASRRDFSGAEQFF	TGTGCCAGCAGGCGGGACTTCTCGGGGGCGGAGCAGTTCTTC